Given below is one TCR beta chain in context. Its antigen is not identified. In the original analysis: ImmunoSEQ output lacked quality scores and full-length reads, limiting matched filtering. Libraries were prepared by immunoSEQ multiplex PCR; TCRdb keeps only in-frame clonotypes and omits some of them. V, J and clone size reflect that table, while D and trimming were determined from the DNA. The sample lists a few hundred thousand clones; roughly four fifths were seen once. This entry belongs to a study of shared clonotypes between healthy human individuals. Study-wide results and limits: Few donors limited the genetic and exposure-history diversity represented.

This CDR3 is 16 amino acids long. CDR1 is MDHEN and CDR2 is SYDVKM in the germline V gene. V lost 3 bases, J lost 1 base, and 15 bases lay in between. Healthy HIV-negative adults with no recent acute infections or vaccinations were recruited as donors. The chain couples TRBV28 to TRBJ1-1; no firm D call. The origin of this receptor is a woman in her thirties or forties in good health. Some clones in this sample may be carry-over from other donors' samples. Sequenced: PBMCs. The CDR3 region has the DNA TGTGCCAGCAGTTTCCCTCGTTCGACGGGGAACACTGAAGCTTTCTTT. Its protein product is CASSFPRSTGNTEAFF.